These 17 T cell receptor beta chains were sequenced from one sample in a study of T cells in Graves' hyperthyroidism and ophthalmopathy. RNA transcripts provided the source from which TCR beta CDR3 regions were amplified. Primed by the HTBI set, a first-round RT-PCR was run on the TCR CDR3. TCRdb independently ran MiXCR on the multiplex PCR reads; one entry per CDR3 protein. This table holds some 400,000 distinct CDR3 sequences, approximately 13% found once. Sequenced material: blood. The receptors originated from a man younger than 40 with Graves' hyperthyroidism that later progressed to Graves' ophthalmopathy.

A word on this clonotype: Lacking the conserved final phenylalanine or tryptophan, this CDR3 likely reflects a read error. This sequence joins TRBV6-2 or TRBV6-3 and TRBJ1-4; D is unclear. The V end was cut by 0 bases, the J end by 0 bases, with 14 bases between. The CDR3 has 18 amino acids. Germline V lookup: CDR1 MNHEY, CDR2 SVGEGT. The CDR3 coding sequence is TGTGCCAGCAGTTACTCTGCAGAGACCCCCCCAACTAATGAAAAACTGTTTCTT. Encoded protein: CASSYSAETPPTNEKLFL.

The rearrangement links TRBV12-5 to TRBJ1-2, with TRBD1 as a possible D gene (5 bases). The V gene lost 7 bases and the J gene lost 2 bases, with 14 bases spanning the gap. In germline, CDR1 is LGHNT, CDR2 FRNRAP. The CDR3 has 14 residues. As DNA, the CDR3 is TGTGCTAGTGTCTTGGGGGGATGGAACTATGGCTACACCTTC. It encodes CASVLGGWNYGYTF.

At least ten counts were recorded for this clonotype. V gene TRBV7-7 combines with J gene TRBJ1-2; D not resolved. The germline V gene has CDR1 SSHAT and CDR2 FNYEAQ (reference sequence). The V gene lost 5 bases and the J gene lost 7 bases, with 11 bases spanning the gap. The CDR3 length is 12 residues. The CDR3 nucleotides are TGTGCCAGCAGCGCGACCCGTGGTGGCTACACCTTC. Its translation: CASSATRGGYTF.

This clonotype showed up many times. This chain joins TRBV2 and TRBJ2-3, with 7 nucleotides matching TRBD1. The CDR3 runs to 13 residues. V was clipped by 6 bases and J by 4 bases; unmatched bases: 4. The germline CDR1 and CDR2 sequences are SNHLY and FYNNEI. The CDR3 here is CASRLTGADTQYF. For the CDR3, the DNA is TGTGCCAGCAGGTTAACAGGGGCAGATACGCAGTATTTT.

The sample holds many counts of this clonotype. The chain employs TRBV5-1 and TRBJ1-5; no firm D call. V lost 7 bases, J lost 0 bases, and 8 bases lay in between. Germline V gene lookup returns CDR1 SGHRS and CDR2 YFSETQ. The CDR3 has 13 residues. CDR3 in amino acids: CASGRDSNQPQHF. The CDR3 DNA reads TGCGCCAGCGGGCGGGATAGCAATCAGCCCCAGCATTTT.

This clonotype was observed a few times. The V gene is TRBV18, the J gene TRBJ1-1; D is unclear. CDR1 KGHSH and CDR2 LQKENI come from the germline V gene. Trimming pared 4 bases from V and 2 bases from J, leaving 11 bases between. CDR3 length equals 14 residues. The CDR3 spells CASSQLQVNTEAFF. The CDR3 nucleotides read TGTGCCAGCTCACAACTCCAGGTAAACACTGAAGCTTTCTTT.

This clonotype was seen at least ten times. The V and J genes are TRBV6-5 and TRBJ1-5; a possible D gene is TRBD1 (5 bases). The germline V and J ends were trimmed by 3 bases and 6 bases, with 12 bases remaining between them. The CDR3 has 14 residues. From germline, CDR1 is MNHEY and CDR2 SVGAGI. Here the CDR3 reads CASSYRGGGQPQHF. The CDR3 DNA is TGTGCCAGCAGTTATCGGGGGGGGGGTCAGCCCCAGCATTTT.

This clonotype was detected a few times. The germline gene is not matched at one end of the junction; a read error may be the cause. The chain joins TRBV7-9 to TRBJ1-1; no reliable D call. Germline values: CDR1 SEHNR, CDR2 FQNEAQ (reference sequence). The CDR3 totals 13 residues. CDR3 bases: TGTGCCAGCAGCTTAGCGCTTGGCACTGGAGCTTTCTTT. It encodes CASSLALGTGAFF.

A few counts support this clonotype. V is TRBV28 and J is TRBJ1-2, with 9 bases matching TRBD1. V lost 6 bases, J lost 7 bases, and 12 bases stayed unmatched. CDR3 size: 15 residues. CDR1 MDHEN and CDR2 SYDVKM come from the germline V gene. DNA for the CDR3: TGTGCCAGCAGGACACCGGGACAGGGCATCAGTGGCTACACCTTC. It translates to CASRTPGQGISGYTF.

This clonotype came up many times. The chain carries TRBV14 and TRBJ1-1; a weak D match, TRBD1 (5 bases). V was trimmed by 3 bases and J by 3 bases, leaving 11 bases between them. CDR3 length equals 14 residues. Germline V gene sequence: CDR1 SGHDN, CDR2 FVKESK. The CDR3 nucleotides read TGTGCCAGCAGCCACGAGGGGTGGGACACTGAAGCTTTCTTT. Residues: CASSHEGWDTEAFF.

This clonotype was found a few times. The chain uses TRBV15 and TRBJ2-7; no clear D. In germline, CDR1 is LNHNV, CDR2 YYDKDF (reference sequence). The CDR3 is 10 amino acids. V lost 4 bases to trimming and J lost 6 bases, with 4 bases between them. CDR3 in DNA: TGTGCCACCAGCACGGGCGAGCAGTACTTC. Translating gives CATSTGEQYF. Full variable domain (outside the CDR3, taken from reference TRBV15 and TRBJ2-7): DAMVIQNPRYQVTQFGKPVTLSCSQTLNHNVMYWYQQKSSQAPKLLFHYYDKDFNNEADTPDNFQSRRPNTSFCFLDIRSPGLGDTAMYLCATSTGEQYFGPGTRLTVT.

The chain couples TRBV7-2 to TRBJ1-2, with D hard to call. In germline, CDR1 is SGHTA, CDR2 FQGNSA. The CDR3 totals 13 residues. V lost 1 base, J lost 8 bases, and 11 bases lay in between. The CDR3 sequence is CASSLGTFNGYTF. CDR3 coding DNA: TGTGCCAGCAGCTTAGGGACCTTCAACGGCTACACCTTC.

This clonotype was observed a few times. The chain carries TRBV15 and TRBJ2-4; D may be TRBD1 (5 bases). The CDR3 runs to 13 residues. Germline V lookup: CDR1 LNHNV, CDR2 YYDKDF (reference sequence). V was cut by 0 bases and J by 8 bases, with 8 bases left in between. CDR3 loop: CATSRDQGDIQYF. The CDR3 nucleotides are TGTGCCACCAGCAGAGACCAGGGTGACATTCAGTACTTC.

This clonotype appeared many times. The J gene is TRBJ2-3, the V gene TRBV5-1, with 13 bases lining up with TRBD2. V gave up 4 bases and J gave up 2 bases; unmatched junction bases: 7. This CDR3 region has 17 residues. Germline values: CDR1 SGHRS, CDR2 YFSETQ. The CDR3 is CASSVGTSGANTDTQYF. CDR3 DNA sequence: TGCGCCAGCAGCGTCGGGACTAGCGGGGCCAACACAGATACGCAGTATTTT.

The rearrangement uses TRBV20-1 and TRBJ2-3; 12 nucleotides agree with TRBD2. The junction had 5 bases not matched to a gene; V was cut back by 4 bases and J by 6 bases. The V gene's germline CDR1 is DFQATT and CDR2 SNEGSKA (reference sequence). This CDR3 spans 14 amino acids. The DNA for the CDR3 is TGCAGTGCTACGACTAGCGGGGGCCGGGATACGCAGTATTTT. Its protein is CSATTSGGRDTQYF.

This clonotype came up many times. The V gene is TRBV6-1, the J gene TRBJ2-7; D might be TRBD2 (5 bases). V gave up 3 bases and J gave up 3 bases, with 12 bases separating them. The CDR3 loop spans 14 amino acids. CDR1 and CDR2 (germline): MNHNS, SASEGT. The CDR3 DNA reads TGTGCCAGCAGTGATTTAGGACTCGGCTACGAGCAGTACTTC. This sequence encodes CASSDLGLGYEQYF.

This clonotype showed up just a few times. The gene calls are TRBV7-3 and TRBJ1-6; D not certain. Germline V gene lookup returns CDR1 SGHTA and CDR2 FQGTGA. The V end was cut by 6 bases, the J end by 8 bases, with 11 bases between. This CDR3 region has 13 residues. In DNA, the CDR3 is TGTGCCAGCAGTTTTTTTTCGGATTCACCCCTCCACTTT. Its translation is CASSFFSDSPLHF.